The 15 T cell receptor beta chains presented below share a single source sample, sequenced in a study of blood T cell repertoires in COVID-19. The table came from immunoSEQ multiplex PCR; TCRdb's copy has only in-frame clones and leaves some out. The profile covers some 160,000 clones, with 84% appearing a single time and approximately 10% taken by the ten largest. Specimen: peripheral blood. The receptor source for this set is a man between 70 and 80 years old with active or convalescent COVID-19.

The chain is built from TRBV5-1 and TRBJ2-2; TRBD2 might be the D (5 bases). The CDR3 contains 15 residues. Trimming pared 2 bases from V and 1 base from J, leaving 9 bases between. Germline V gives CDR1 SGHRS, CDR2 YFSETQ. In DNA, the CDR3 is TGCGCCAGCAGCTTCGCCGGGGAGAACACCGGGGAGCTGTTTTTT. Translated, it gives CASSFAGENTGELFF.

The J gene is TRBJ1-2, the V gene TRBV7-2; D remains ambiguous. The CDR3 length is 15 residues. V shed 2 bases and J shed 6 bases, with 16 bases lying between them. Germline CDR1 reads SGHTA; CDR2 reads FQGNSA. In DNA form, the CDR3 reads TGTGCCAGCAGCTTATATCTGACTCCTACTAATGGCTACACCTTC. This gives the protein CASSLYLTPTNGYTF.

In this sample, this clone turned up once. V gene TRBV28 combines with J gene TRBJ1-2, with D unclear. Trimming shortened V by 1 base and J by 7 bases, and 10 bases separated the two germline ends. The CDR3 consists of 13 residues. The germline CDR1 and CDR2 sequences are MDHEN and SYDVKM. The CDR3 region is CASSLLALRGYTF. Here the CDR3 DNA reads TGTGCCAGCAGTTTATTAGCTTTACGTGGCTACACCTTC.

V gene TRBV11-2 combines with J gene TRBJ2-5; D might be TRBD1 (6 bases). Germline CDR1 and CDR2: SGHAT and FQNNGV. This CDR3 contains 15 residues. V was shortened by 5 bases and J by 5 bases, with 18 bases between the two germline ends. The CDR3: CASSPGRPQGETQYF. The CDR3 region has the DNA TGTGCCAGCAGCCCTGGACGGCCTCAGGGGGAGACCCAGTACTTC.

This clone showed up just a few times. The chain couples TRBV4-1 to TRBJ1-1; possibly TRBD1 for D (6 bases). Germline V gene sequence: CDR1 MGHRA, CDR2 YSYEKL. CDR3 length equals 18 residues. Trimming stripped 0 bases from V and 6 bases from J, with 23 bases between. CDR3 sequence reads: CASSQDVQGLRGRSEAFF. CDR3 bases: TGCGCCAGCAGCCAAGACGTTCAGGGGTTACGTGGTAGGTCTGAAGCTTTCTTT.

The CDR3 nucleotides read TGCAGCGCACATTATACCGGGGAGCTGTTTTTT. This encodes CSAHYTGELFF. The chain employs TRBV29-1 and TRBJ2-2; D ambiguous. Looked up from germline, CDR1 is SQVTM and CDR2 is ANQGSEA. There are 11 residues in the CDR3. V was pared by 7 bases and J by 5 bases, with 8 bases between.

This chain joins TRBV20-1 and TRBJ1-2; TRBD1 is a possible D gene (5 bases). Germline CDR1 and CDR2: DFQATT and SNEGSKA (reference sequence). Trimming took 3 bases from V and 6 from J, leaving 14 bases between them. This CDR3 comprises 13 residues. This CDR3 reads CSASQGSHDGYTF. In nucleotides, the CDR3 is TGCAGTGCTAGTCAGGGATCCCATGATGGCTACACCTTC.

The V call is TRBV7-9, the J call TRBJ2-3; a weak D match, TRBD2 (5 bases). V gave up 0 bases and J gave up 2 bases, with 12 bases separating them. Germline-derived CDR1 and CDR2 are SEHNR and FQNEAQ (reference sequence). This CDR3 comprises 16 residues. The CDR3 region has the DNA TGTGCCAGCAGCTTAGCCACCTCGGGGATCACAGATACGCAGTATTTT. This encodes CASSLATSGITDTQYF. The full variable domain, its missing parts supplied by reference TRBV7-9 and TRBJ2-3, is DTGVSQNPRHKITKRGQNVTFRCDPISEHNRLYWYRQTLGQGPEFLTYFQNEAQLEKSRLLSDRFSAERPKGSFSTLEIQRTEQGDSAMYLCASSLATSGITDTQYFGPGTRLTVL.

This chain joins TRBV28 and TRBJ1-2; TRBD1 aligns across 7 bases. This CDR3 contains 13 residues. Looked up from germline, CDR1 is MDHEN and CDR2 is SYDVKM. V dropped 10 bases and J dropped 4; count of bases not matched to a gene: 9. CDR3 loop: CAILRGDSYGYTF. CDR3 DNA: TGTGCCATCCTCAGGGGGGACAGCTATGGCTACACCTTC.

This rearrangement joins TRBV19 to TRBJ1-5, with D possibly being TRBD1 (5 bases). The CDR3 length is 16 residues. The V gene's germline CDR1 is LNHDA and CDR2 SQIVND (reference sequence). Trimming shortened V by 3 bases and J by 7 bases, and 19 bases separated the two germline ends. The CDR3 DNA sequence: TGTGCCAGTAGTATGCCCCGGGCCCAGGGAATGCAGCCCCAGCATTTT. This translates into CASSMPRAQGMQPQHF.

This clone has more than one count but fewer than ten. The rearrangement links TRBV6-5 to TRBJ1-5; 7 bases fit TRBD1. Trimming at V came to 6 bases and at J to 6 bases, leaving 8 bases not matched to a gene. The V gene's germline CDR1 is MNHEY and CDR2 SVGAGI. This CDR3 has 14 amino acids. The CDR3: CASSTGTATQPQHF. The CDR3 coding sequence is TGTGCCAGCAGCACCGGGACAGCCACTCAGCCCCAGCATTTT.

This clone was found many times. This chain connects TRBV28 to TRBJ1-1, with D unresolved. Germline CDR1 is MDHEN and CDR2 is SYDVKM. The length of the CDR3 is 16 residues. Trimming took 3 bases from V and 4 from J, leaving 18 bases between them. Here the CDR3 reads CASSFPNGPFRTEAFF. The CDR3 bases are TGTGCCAGCAGTTTTCCAAATGGGCCCTTTCGCACTGAAGCTTTCTTT.

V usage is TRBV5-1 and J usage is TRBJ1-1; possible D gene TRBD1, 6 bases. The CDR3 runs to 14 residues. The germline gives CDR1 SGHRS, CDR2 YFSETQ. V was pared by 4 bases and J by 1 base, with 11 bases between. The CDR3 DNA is TGCGCCAGCAGCATCATGGACAGGAACACTGAAGCTTTCTTT. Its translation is CASSIMDRNTEAFF.

The CDR3 DNA is TGTGCCAGCAGTTCGACAGGGATCGATGGGGTCGAGCAGTACTTC. Translating it yields CASSSTGIDGVEQYF. The V call is TRBV27, the J call TRBJ2-7, with 7 bases identical to TRBD1. With V trimmed by 4 bases and J by 6 bases, 12 bases remained unmatched. Germline V gene data show CDR1 as MNHEY and CDR2 as SMNVEV (reference sequence). This CDR3 is 15 amino acids long.

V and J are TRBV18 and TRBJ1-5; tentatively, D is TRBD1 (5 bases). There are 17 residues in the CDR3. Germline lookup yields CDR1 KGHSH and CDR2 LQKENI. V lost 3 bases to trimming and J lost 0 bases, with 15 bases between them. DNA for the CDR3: TGTGCCAGCTCACCCACAAGCGGGGGAAATAGCAATCAGCCCCAGCATTTT. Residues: CASSPTSGGNSNQPQHF.